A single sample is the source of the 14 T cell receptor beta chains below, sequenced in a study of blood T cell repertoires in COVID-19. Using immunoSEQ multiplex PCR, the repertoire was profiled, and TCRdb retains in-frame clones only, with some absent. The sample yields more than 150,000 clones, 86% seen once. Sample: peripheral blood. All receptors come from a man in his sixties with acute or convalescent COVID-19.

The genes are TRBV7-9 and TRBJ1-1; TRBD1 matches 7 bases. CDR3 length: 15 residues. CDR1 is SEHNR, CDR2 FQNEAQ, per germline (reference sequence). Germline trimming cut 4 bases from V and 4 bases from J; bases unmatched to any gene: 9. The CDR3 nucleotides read TGTGCCAGCAGCTCAAGGGGGCATAGTAGCACTGAAGCTTTCTTT. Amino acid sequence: CASSSRGHSSTEAFF.

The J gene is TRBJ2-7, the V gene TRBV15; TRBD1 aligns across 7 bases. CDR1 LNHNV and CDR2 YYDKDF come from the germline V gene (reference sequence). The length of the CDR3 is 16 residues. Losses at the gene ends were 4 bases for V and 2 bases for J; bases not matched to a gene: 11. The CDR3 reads CATSTPGTAKPYEQYF. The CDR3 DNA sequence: TGTGCCACCAGCACCCCAGGGACAGCCAAACCCTACGAGCAGTACTTC.

The CDR3 sequence is CASSDQSPYEQYF. CDR3 nucleotides: TGTGCCAGTAGCGATCAAAGCCCCTACGAGCAGTACTTC. The chain couples TRBV19 to TRBJ2-7, with unresolved D. The germline V gene has CDR1 LNHDA and CDR2 SQIVND (reference sequence). There are 13 residues in the CDR3. V was pared by 6 bases and J by 2 bases, with 11 bases between.

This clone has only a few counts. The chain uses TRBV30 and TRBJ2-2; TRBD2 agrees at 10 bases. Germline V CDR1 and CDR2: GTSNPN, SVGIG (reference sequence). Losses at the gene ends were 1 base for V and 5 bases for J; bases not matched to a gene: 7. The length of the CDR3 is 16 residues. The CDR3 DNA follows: TGTGCCTGGAGTGGTCTAGCGGGAGTAGGGACCGGGGAGCTGTTTTTT. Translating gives CAWSGLAGVGTGELFF. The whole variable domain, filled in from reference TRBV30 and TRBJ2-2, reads SQTIHQWPATLVQPVGSPLSLECTVEGTSNPNLYWYRQAAGRGLQLLFYSVGIGQISSEVPQNLSASRPQDRQFILSSKKLLLSDSGFYLCAWSGLAGVGTGELFFGEGSRLTVL.

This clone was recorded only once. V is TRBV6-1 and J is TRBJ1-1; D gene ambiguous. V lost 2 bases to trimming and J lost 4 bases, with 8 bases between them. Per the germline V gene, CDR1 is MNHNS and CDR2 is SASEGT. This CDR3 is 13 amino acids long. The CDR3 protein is CASSEQASTEAFF. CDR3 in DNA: TGTGCCAGCAGTGAACAGGCATCCACTGAAGCTTTCTTT.

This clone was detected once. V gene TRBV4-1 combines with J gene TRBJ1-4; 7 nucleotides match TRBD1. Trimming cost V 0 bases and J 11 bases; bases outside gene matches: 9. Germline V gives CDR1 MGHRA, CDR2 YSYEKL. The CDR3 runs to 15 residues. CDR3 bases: TGCGCCAGCAGCCAAGAAGGGACAGCCAAAGGGAAACTGTTTTTT. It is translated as CASSQEGTAKGKLFF.

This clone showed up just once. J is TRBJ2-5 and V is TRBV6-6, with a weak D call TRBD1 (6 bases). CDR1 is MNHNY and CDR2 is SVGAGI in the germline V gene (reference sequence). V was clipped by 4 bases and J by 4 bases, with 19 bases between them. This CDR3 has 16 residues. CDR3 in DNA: TGTGCCAGCAGTTCCCGAACAGGGCAAAGAGGAGAGACCCAGTACTTC. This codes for CASSSRTGQRGETQYF.

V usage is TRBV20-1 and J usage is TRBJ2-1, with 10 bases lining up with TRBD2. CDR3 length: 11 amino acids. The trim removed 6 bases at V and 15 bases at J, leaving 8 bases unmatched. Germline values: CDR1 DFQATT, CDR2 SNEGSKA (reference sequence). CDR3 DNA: TGCAGTGCCGCTAGCGGGAGTGGCCGGTTCTTC. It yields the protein CSAASGSGRFF.

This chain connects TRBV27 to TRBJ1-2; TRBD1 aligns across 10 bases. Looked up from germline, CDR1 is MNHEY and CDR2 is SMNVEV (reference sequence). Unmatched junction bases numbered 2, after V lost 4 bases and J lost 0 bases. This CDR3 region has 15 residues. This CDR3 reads CASSSGTGANYGYTF. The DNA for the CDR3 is TGTGCCAGCAGTTCCGGGACAGGGGCTAACTATGGCTACACCTTC.

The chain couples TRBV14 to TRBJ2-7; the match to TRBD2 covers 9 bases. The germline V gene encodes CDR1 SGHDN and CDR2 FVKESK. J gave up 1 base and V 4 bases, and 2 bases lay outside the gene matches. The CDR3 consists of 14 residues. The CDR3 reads CASSLAGVSYEQYF. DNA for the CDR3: TGTGCCAGCAGCCTAGCGGGAGTATCCTACGAGCAGTACTTC.

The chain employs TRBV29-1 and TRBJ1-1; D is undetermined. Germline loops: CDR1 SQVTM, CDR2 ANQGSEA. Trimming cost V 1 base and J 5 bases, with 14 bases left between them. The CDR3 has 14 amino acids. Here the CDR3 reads CSVEGTSRGTEAFF. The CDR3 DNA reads TGCAGCGTTGAAGGGACTTCCCGAGGGACTGAAGCTTTCTTT.

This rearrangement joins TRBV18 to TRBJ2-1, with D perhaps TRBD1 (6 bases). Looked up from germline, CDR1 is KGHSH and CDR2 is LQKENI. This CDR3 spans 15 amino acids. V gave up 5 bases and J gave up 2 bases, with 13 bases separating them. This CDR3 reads CASSGTPTTYNEQFF. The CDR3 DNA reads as TGTGCCAGCTCAGGGACACCTACCACCTACAATGAGCAGTTCTTC.

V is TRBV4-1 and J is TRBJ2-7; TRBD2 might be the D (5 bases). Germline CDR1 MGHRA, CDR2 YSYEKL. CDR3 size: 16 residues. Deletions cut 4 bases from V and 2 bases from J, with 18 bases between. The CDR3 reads CASSRLATRVPYEQYF. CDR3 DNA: TGCGCCAGCAGCCGGTTGGCCACTAGGGTCCCCTACGAGCAGTACTTC.

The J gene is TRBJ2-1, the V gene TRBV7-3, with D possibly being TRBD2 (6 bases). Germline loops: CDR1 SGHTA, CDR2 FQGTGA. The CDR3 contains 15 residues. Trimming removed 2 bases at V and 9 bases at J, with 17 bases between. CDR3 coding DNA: TGTGCCAGCAGCTTACTGCAGGAGGGTTCGAGTGAGCAGTTCTTC. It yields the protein CASSLLQEGSSEQFF.